The rows below give T cell receptor beta chains drawn from one sample of a study of cytomegalovirus exposure and HLA in healthy donors. Using immunoSEQ multiplex PCR, the repertoire was profiled, and TCRdb retains in-frame clones only, with some absent. The sample includes some 57,000 clones, 70% of them seen just once. The sample was PBMCs. The receptor set was obtained from a woman aged 55-70 years in good health and CMV-seropositive. CDR3s include the opening cysteine and the closing phenylalanine or tryptophan. The order of the fields is V gene, CDR3 length, J gene, CDR3 protein.

v_call: TRBV11-3; cdr3_length: 13; j_call: TRBJ2-7; cdr3_aa: CASSPQGSYEQYF
v_call: TRBV29-1; cdr3_length: 15; j_call: TRBJ1-4; cdr3_aa: CSVALTGGSNEKLFF
v_call: TRBV9; cdr3_length: 15; j_call: TRBJ2-3; cdr3_aa: CASSVSPGGTDTQYF
v_call: TRBV7-2; cdr3_length: 14; j_call: TRBJ2-3; cdr3_aa: CASSSRVRTDTQYF
v_call: TRBV29-1; cdr3_length: 13; j_call: TRBJ1-2; cdr3_aa: CSVELGQAYGYTF
v_call: TRBV27; cdr3_length: 18; j_call: TRBJ1-4; cdr3_aa: CASRAIWGGRGEGEKLFF
v_call: TRBV5-5; cdr3_length: 14; j_call: TRBJ2-7; cdr3_aa: CASSLTIGVHEQYF
v_call: TRBV7-9; cdr3_length: 16; j_call: TRBJ2-5; cdr3_aa: CASSFILGQGSETQYF
v_call: TRBV2; cdr3_length: 11; j_call: TRBJ1-1; cdr3_aa: CASMYAGEAFF
v_call: TRBV5-1; cdr3_length: 14; j_call: TRBJ2-7; cdr3_aa: CASSTTGGPYEQYF
v_call: TRBV14; cdr3_length: 13; j_call: TRBJ1-5; cdr3_aa: CASSRGQAQPQHF
v_call: TRBV11-2; cdr3_length: 15; j_call: TRBJ1-1; cdr3_aa: CASSSAGTGGTEAFF
v_call: TRBV29-1; cdr3_length: 13; j_call: TRBJ1-1; cdr3_aa: CSLTAGGETEAFF
v_call: TRBV27; cdr3_length: 16; j_call: TRBJ2-2; cdr3_aa: CASSRRQGRNTGELFF
v_call: TRBV9; cdr3_length: 15; j_call: TRBJ1-1; cdr3_aa: CASSDLTGPNTEAFF
v_call: TRBV18; cdr3_length: 12; j_call: TRBJ1-2; cdr3_aa: CASSPRGQGYTF
v_call: TRBV2; cdr3_length: 14; j_call: TRBJ1-1; cdr3_aa: CASSPSGRFTEAFF
v_call: TRBV6-1; cdr3_length: 13; j_call: TRBJ1-1; cdr3_aa: CASTFSLNTEAFF
v_call: TRBV4-1; cdr3_length: 13; j_call: TRBJ1-1; cdr3_aa: CASSQVRGPEAFF
v_call: TRBV6-1; cdr3_length: 14; j_call: TRBJ1-1; cdr3_aa: CASTPARAGTEAFF
v_call: TRBV7-2; cdr3_length: 17; j_call: TRBJ2-3; cdr3_aa: CASSLAGLAGPAGTQYF
v_call: TRBV29-1; cdr3_length: 15; j_call: TRBJ2-5; cdr3_aa: CSVVSSGGYGETQYF
v_call: TRBV11-2; cdr3_length: 12; j_call: TRBJ1-5; cdr3_aa: CASSSEGQPQHF
v_call: TRBV4-1; cdr3_length: 14; j_call: TRBJ1-3; cdr3_aa: CASSRPGTGDTIYF